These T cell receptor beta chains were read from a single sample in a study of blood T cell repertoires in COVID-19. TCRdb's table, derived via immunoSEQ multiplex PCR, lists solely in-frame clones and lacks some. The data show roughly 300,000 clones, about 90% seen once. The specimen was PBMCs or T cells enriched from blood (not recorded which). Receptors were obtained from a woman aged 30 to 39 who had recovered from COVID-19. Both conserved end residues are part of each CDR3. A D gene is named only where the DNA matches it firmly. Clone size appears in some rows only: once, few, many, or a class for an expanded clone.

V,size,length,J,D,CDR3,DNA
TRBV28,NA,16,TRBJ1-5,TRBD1,CATKKGAQGGNQPQHF,TGTGCCACCAAGAAGGGGGCCCAAGGCGGCAATCAGCCCCAGCATTTT
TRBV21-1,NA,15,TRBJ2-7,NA,CASSKEGQGADEQYF,TGTGCCAGCAGCAAAGAGGGACAGGGGGCTGACGAGCAGTACTTC
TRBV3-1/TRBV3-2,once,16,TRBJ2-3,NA,CASSQGGGYGTDTQYF,TGTGCCAGCAGCCAAGGTGGGGGGTACGGCACAGATACGCAGTATTTT
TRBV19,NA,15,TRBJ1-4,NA,CASSMALGRNEKLFF,TGTGCCAGTAGTATGGCCCTTGGGAGGAATGAAAAACTGTTTTTT
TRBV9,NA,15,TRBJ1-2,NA,CASSPRTDSNYGYTF,TGTGCCAGCAGCCCCAGGACAGACTCTAACTATGGCTACACCTTC
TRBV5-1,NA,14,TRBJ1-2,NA,CASSLQLPNDGYTF,TGCGCCAGCAGCTTACAGCTACCGAATGATGGCTACACCTTC
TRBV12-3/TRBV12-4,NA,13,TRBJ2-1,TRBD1,CASSGRTGTEQFF,TGTGCCAGCAGTGGGCGGACAGGGACTGAGCAGTTCTTC
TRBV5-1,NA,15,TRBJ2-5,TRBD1,CASSLTGQGQETQYF,TGCGCCAGCAGCCTGACCGGACAGGGTCAAGAGACCCAGTACTTC
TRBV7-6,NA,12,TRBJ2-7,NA,CASSSLLTEQYF,TGTGCCAGCAGCTCCCTTCTAACCGAGCAGTACTTC
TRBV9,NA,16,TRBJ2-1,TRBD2,CASSVGLAGRNNEQFF,TGTGCCAGCAGCGTAGGTCTAGCGGGGCGAAACAATGAGCAGTTCTTC
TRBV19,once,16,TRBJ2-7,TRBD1,CASSSRGTGNLYEQYF,TGTGCCAGTAGTAGCCGAGGGACAGGGAATCTCTACGAGCAGTACTTC
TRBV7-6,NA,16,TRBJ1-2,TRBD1,CASSPGGTAYNYGYTF,TGTGCCAGCAGCCCCGGCGGGACAGCTTACAACTATGGCTACACCTTC
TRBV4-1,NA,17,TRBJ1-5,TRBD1,CASSPVPGQGDNQPQHF,TGCGCCAGCAGCCCCGTGCCGGGACAGGGGGACAATCAGCCCCAGCATTTT
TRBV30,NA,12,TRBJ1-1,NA,CAWSPGRGEAFF,TGTGCCTGGAGTCCCGGAAGGGGTGAAGCTTTCTTT
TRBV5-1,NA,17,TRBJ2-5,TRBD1,CASRSQTGGEAEETQYF,TGCGCCAGCAGGAGCCAGACAGGGGGCGAGGCGGAAGAGACCCAGTACTTC
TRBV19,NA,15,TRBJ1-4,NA,CASSIEAGPNEKLFF,TGTGCCAGTAGTATAGAGGCAGGGCCCAATGAAAAACTGTTTTTT
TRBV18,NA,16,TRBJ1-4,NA,CASSPIQIGFNEKLFF,TGTGCCAGCTCACCAATACAGATCGGTTTTAATGAAAAACTGTTTTTT
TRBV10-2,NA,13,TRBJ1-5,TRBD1,CASRDRGQEPQHF,TGCGCCAGCAGGGACAGGGGGCAGGAGCCCCAGCATTTT
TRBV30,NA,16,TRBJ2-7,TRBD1,CAWSPGRGQGANEQYF,TGTGCCTGGAGCCCCGGGAGGGGACAGGGGGCAAACGAGCAGTACTTC
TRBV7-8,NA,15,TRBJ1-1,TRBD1,CASSDNTGVNTEAFF,TGTGCCAGCAGCGACAACACAGGGGTGAACACTGAAGCTTTCTTT
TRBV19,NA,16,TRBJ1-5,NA,CASSIVRGLSNQPQHF,TGTGCCAGTAGTATAGTTCGGGGTTTGAGCAATCAGCCCCAGCATTTT
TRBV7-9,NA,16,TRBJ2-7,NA,CASSLNPRRVTYEQYF,TGTGCCAGCAGCTTAAATCCCCGCAGGGTGACCTACGAGCAGTACTTC
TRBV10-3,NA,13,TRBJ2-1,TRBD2,CAITGLAGDEQFF,TGTGCCATCACCGGACTAGCGGGGGATGAGCAGTTCTTC
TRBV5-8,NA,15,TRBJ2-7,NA,CASSLGALSSYEQYF,TGTGCCAGCAGCTTGGGGGCTCTCAGCTCCTACGAGCAGTACTTC
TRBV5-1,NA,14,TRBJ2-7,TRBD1,CASSPDRVLNEQYF,TGCGCCAGCAGCCCGGACAGGGTTCTGAACGAGCAGTACTTC
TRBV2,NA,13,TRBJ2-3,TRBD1,CASAGQGTDTQYF,TGTGCCAGCGCCGGACAGGGGACAGATACGCAGTATTTT
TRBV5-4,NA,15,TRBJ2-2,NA,CASSLSGTNTGELFF,TGTGCCAGCAGCTTGTCGGGTACTAACACCGGGGAGCTGTTTTTT
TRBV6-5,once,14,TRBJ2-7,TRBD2,CASSASGTTYEQYF,TGTGCCAGTTCGGCTAGCGGGACCACCTACGAGCAGTACTTC
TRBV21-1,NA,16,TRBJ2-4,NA,CASSNGGAGEKNIQYF,TGTGCCAGCAGCAACGGGGGGGCAGGCGAAAAAAACATTCAGTACTTC
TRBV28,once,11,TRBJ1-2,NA,CASSSGYGYTF,TGTGCCAGCAGTTCGGGCTATGGCTACACCTTC
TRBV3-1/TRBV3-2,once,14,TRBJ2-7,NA,CASSQNSARGEQYF,TGTGCCAGCAGCCAGAATTCCGCGCGAGGCGAGCAGTACTTC
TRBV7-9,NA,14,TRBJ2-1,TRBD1,CASSLDRGHNEQFF,TGTGCCAGCAGCTTGGACAGGGGTCACAATGAGCAGTTCTTC
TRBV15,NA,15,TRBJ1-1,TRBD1,CATSRGGQGGPEAFF,TGTGCCACCAGCAGAGGCGGACAGGGAGGCCCTGAAGCTTTCTTT
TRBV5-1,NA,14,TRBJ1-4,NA,CASSLGARGEKLFF,TGCGCCAGCAGCTTGGGGGCAAGGGGCGAAAAACTGTTTTTT
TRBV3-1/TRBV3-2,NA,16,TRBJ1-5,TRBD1,CASSLGTGGSNQPQHF,TGTGCCAGCAGCCTCGGGACAGGGGGATCCAATCAGCCCCAGCATTTT
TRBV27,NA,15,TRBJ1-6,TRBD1,CASTQRTGKNSPLHF,TGTGCCAGCACCCAGAGGACAGGGAAGAATTCACCCCTCCACTTT
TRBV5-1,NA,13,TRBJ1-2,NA,CASSLEAGDSYTF,TGCGCCAGCAGCTTGGAGGCAGGGGATAGCTACACCTTC
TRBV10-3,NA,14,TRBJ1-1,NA,CAISGTTENTEAFF,TGTGCCATCAGTGGCACAACAGAGAACACTGAAGCTTTCTTT
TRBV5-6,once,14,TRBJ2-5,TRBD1,CASSMGQGGKTQYF,TGTGCCAGCAGCATGGGACAGGGCGGGAAGACCCAGTACTTC
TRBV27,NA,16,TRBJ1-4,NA,CASSLIPGIANEKLFF,TGTGCCAGCAGTTTAATCCCGGGGATTGCTAATGAAAAACTGTTTTTT
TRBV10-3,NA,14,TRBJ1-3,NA,CAISSGGAGNTIYF,TGTGCCATAAGTTCGGGGGGGGCTGGAAACACCATATATTTT
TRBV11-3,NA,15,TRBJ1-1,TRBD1,CASSTGQGPDTEAFF,TGTGCCAGCAGCACAGGACAGGGACCCGACACTGAAGCTTTCTTT
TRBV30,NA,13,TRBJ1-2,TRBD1,CAWVDRAPYGYTF,TGTGCCTGGGTCGACAGGGCCCCCTATGGCTACACCTTC
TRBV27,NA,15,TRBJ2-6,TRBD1,CASGTGAGGANVLTF,TGTGCCAGCGGGACAGGAGCTGGCGGGGCCAACGTCCTGACTTTC
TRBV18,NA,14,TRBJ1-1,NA,CASSPRGRDTEAFF,TGTGCCAGCTCACCGCGGGGGCGAGACACTGAAGCTTTCTTT
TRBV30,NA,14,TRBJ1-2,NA,CAWSVLTANYGYTF,TGTGCCTGGAGTGTACTTACCGCTAACTATGGCTACACCTTC
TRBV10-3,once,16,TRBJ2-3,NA,CAISGRLGTRTDTQYF,TGTGCCATCAGTGGTCGTCTTGGGACTCGGACAGATACGCAGTATTTT
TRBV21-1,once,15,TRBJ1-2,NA,CASSKRRQGIGGYTF,TGTGCCAGCAGCAAACGGCGACAGGGGATAGGTGGCTACACCTTC
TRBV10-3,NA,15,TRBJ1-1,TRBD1,CAISGDRGGNTEAFF,TGTGCCATCAGTGGGGACAGGGGAGGTAACACTGAAGCTTTCTTT
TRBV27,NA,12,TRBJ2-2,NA,CASSLTTGELFF,TGTGCCAGCAGTCTGACTACCGGGGAGCTGTTTTTT